Listed below are T cell receptor beta chains from one sample, sequenced in a study of OX40 agonist ivuxolimab in advanced cancers. Clones were read by immunoSEQ multiplex PCR, and TCRdb kept only the in-frame ones, dropping some. Among 15,000 to 20,000 clones listed, less than 85% were seen once. The starting material was CD4+ or CD8+ T cells sorted from blood, obtained in a trial of the OX40 agonist ivuxolimab. The source of these receptors is an adult with an advanced solid tumor such as melanoma, head and neck, liver or kidney cancer. CDR3s include the opening cysteine and the closing phenylalanine or tryptophan. Fields, in order: V gene, CDR3 length, J gene, CDR3 protein.

V: TRBV5-1; length: 14; J: TRBJ2-5; CDR3: CASSFRAREETQYF
V: TRBV6-4; length: 16; J: TRBJ2-2; CDR3: CASSVDGGVNTGELFF
V: TRBV7-6; length: 15; J: TRBJ1-1; CDR3: CASSFYPESGTEAFF
V: TRBV19; length: 15; J: TRBJ1-2; CDR3: CASIPQNDPSYGYTF
V: TRBV13; length: 13; J: TRBJ2-7; CDR3: CASSPGSTYEQYF
V: TRBV9; length: 16; J: TRBJ2-5; CDR3: CASSAEGGRADETQYF
V: TRBV4-1; length: 17; J: TRBJ2-7; CDR3: CASSPTAPAGIFYEQYF
V: TRBV7-9; length: 13; J: TRBJ2-7; CDR3: CASSLGLTSEQYF
V: TRBV19; length: 16; J: TRBJ1-5; CDR3: CASSPGTRAYNQPQHF
V: TRBV2; length: 13; J: TRBJ2-3; CDR3: CASSEVITDTQYF
V: TRBV19; length: 15; J: TRBJ2-3; CDR3: CASSFGTGGTDTQYF
V: TRBV7-9; length: 17; J: TRBJ2-6; CDR3: CASSSSGTGSGANVLTF
V: TRBV27; length: 13; J: TRBJ2-7; CDR3: CASSSQTRGTEYF
V: TRBV6-5; length: 14; J: TRBJ2-7; CDR3: CASSLGSGGYEQYF
V: TRBV10-1; length: 15; J: TRBJ2-1; CDR3: CASTKTRPVYNEQFF
V: TRBV28; length: 14; J: TRBJ2-7; CDR3: CASSLPSPLGEQYF
V: TRBV19; length: 13; J: TRBJ2-3; CDR3: CASRGQGRDTQYF
V: TRBV7-6; length: 11; J: TRBJ2-1; CDR3: CASSLGNEQFF
V: TRBV28; length: 15; J: TRBJ2-7; CDR3: CASTLLAGGPGEQYF
V: TRBV10-3; length: 14; J: TRBJ2-1; CDR3: CASMMGQGRGEQFF
V: TRBV19; length: 10; J: TRBJ1-3; CDR3: CATEAGTIYF
V: TRBV29-1; length: 13; J: TRBJ2-2; CDR3: CSVGTANTGELFF
V: TRBV11-2; length: 19; J: TRBJ1-1; CDR3: CASSLYPQTDRGPNTEAFF
V: TRBV4-3; length: 15; J: TRBJ1-6; CDR3: CASSQGLGANSPLHF
V: TRBV29-1; length: 10; J: TRBJ2-7; CDR3: CSVRGREQYF
V: TRBV6-5; length: 16; J: TRBJ1-2; CDR3: CASSYSINRETYGYTF
V: TRBV4-3; length: 19; J: TRBJ1-6; CDR3: CASSQDGPGGASYNSPLHF
V: TRBV5-1; length: 16; J: TRBJ2-1; CDR3: CASSFRTASSYNEQFF
V: TRBV7-8; length: 14; J: TRBJ1-1; CDR3: CASSFRGGPREAFF
V: TRBV11-2; length: 15; J: TRBJ1-1; CDR3: CASSGTGGALSEAFF
V: TRBV27; length: 10; J: TRBJ2-1; CDR3: CASRGVEQFF
V: TRBV6-4; length: 17; J: TRBJ2-6; CDR3: CASSALAGGSGANVLTF
V: TRBV29-1; length: 15; J: TRBJ1-2; CDR3: CSVEDQRTAIYGYTF
V: TRBV5-1; length: 15; J: -; CDR3: CASSLGQGRRYEQYF
V: TRBV2; length: 16; J: TRBJ2-7; CDR3: CASRVEKGRIEDEQYF
V: TRBV7-9; length: 13; J: TRBJ2-1; CDR3: CASSFPGANEQFF
V: TRBV6-5; length: 15; J: TRBJ2-1; CDR3: CASNTGTGAYNEQFF
V: TRBV5-1; length: 13; J: TRBJ1-1; CDR3: CASSFDPNTEAFF
V: TRBV25-1; length: 10; J: TRBJ2-5; CDR3: CAGDRETQYF
V: TRBV9; length: 16; J: TRBJ1-6; CDR3: CASSVEGTAVGSPLHF
V: TRBV11-2; length: 12; J: TRBJ2-7; CDR3: CASSLEVHEQYF
V: TRBV2; length: 15; J: TRBJ2-7; CDR3: CASSEGQGVPYEQYF
V: TRBV7-2; length: 15; J: TRBJ1-1; CDR3: CASSLTGAPTTEAFF
V: TRBV30; length: 14; J: TRBJ1-1; CDR3: CAWATGTENTEAFF
V: TRBV5-4; length: 14; J: TRBJ2-7; CDR3: CASSYDSSPYEQYF
V: TRBV5-1; length: 17; J: TRBJ1-1; CDR3: CASSLGFGGHMNTEAFF
V: TRBV11-2; length: 11; J: TRBJ1-2; CDR3: CASSLENRKTF
V: TRBV6-5; length: 14; J: TRBJ2-1; CDR3: CASSWQGAYNEQFF
V: TRBV7-9; length: 13; J: TRBJ2-7; CDR3: CASSQRSSYEQYF
V: TRBV21-1; length: 18; J: TRBJ2-2; CDR3: CASGTGQSPSGNTGELFF
V: TRBV19; length: 15; J: TRBJ1-5; CDR3: CASSIYWYSNQPQHF
V: TRBV7-9; length: 14; J: TRBJ1-6; CDR3: CASSPGTSIQPLHF
V: TRBV4-1; length: 15; J: TRBJ1-2; CDR3: CASSQDNSGDGGYTF
V: TRBV10-1; length: 14; J: TRBJ1-1; CDR3: CASSDRVGGTEAFF
V: TRBV4-1; length: 16; J: TRBJ2-7; CDR3: CASSQLPGERDYEQYF
V: TRBV4-3; length: 13; J: TRBJ1-1; CDR3: CASSQGVGIEAFF
V: TRBV4-3; length: 15; J: TRBJ2-3; CDR3: CASSQEAVSQDAQYF
V: TRBV29-1; length: 12; J: TRBJ1-1; CDR3: CSVIDRGTEAFF
V: TRBV28; length: 14; J: TRBJ2-7; CDR3: CASSLYDATYEQYF